The TCR beta chain described here comes from a study of T cell responses to AZD1222 COVID-19 vaccine. Overall study results and limits: White British donors predominated, females outnumbered males, and clonal diversity was possibly underestimated. The study found vaccine-associated CD4 TCRs spanning spike, dominant at 160-218 and 743-854. Seropositive AZD1222 recipients at baseline numbered only five to seven.

The table came from immunoSEQ multiplex PCR; TCRdb's copy has only in-frame clones and leaves some out. The sample yields some 95,000 clones, around 85% seen once. Regarding this clone: Its antigen is as yet unknown.

Trimming pared 2 bases from V and 4 bases from J, leaving 12 bases between. Germline loops: CDR1 SGDLS, CDR2 YYNGEE. CDR3 length equals 14 residues. J is TRBJ2-5 and V is TRBV9, with D possibly TRBD2 on 5 matching bases. The clonotype comes from an adult in good health. Sequenced material: peripheral blood, taken on day 0 of AZD1222 vaccination. CDR3 protein: CASSVSGILETQYF. The DNA for the CDR3 is TGTGCCAGCAGCGTGAGCGGAATCTTAGAGACCCAGTACTTC.